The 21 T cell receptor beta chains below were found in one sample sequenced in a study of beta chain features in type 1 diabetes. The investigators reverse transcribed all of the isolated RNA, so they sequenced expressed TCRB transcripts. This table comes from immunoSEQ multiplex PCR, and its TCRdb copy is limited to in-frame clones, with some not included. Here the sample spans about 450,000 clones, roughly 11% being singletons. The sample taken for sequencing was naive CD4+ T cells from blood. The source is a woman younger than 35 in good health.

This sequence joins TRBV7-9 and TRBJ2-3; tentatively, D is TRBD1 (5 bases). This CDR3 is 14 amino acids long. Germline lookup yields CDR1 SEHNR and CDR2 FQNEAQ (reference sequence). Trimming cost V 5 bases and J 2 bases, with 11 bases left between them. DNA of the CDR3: TGTGCCAGCAGCACTCGACAGTCCACAGATACGCAGTATTTT. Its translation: CASSTRQSTDTQYF.

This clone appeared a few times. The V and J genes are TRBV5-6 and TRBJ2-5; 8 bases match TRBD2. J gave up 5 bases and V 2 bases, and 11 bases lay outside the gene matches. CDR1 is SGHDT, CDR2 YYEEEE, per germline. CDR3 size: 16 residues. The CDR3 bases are TGTGCCAGCAGCTTTTCTCCAAAGACTAGCGTTGAGACCCAGTACTTC. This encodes CASSFSPKTSVETQYF.

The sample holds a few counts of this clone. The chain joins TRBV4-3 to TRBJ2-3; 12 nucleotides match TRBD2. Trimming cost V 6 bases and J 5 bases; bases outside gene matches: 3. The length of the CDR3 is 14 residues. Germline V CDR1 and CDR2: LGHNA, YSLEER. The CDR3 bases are TGCGCCAGCAGTCGACTAGCGGGGGAAGATACGCAGTATTTT. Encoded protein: CASSRLAGEDTQYF.

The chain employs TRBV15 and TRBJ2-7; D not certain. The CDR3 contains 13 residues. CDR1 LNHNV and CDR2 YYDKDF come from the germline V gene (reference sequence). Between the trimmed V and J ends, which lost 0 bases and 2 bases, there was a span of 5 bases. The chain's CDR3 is CATSRDRTYEQYV. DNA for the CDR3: TGTGCCACCAGCAGAGACAGAACCTACGAGCAGTACGTC.

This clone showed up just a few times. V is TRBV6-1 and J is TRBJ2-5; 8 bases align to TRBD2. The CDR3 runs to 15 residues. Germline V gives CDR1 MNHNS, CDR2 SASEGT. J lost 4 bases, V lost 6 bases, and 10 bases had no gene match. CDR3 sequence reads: CASRTRLREGETQYF. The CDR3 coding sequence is TGTGCCAGCAGGACGAGACTCCGGGAGGGAGAGACCCAGTACTTC.

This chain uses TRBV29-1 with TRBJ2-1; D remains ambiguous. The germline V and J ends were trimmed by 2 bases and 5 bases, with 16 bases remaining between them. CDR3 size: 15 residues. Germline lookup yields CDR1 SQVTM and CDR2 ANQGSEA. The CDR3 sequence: CSVELWVVRDNEQFF. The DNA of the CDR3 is TGCAGCGTTGAATTGTGGGTTGTAAGGGACAATGAGCAGTTCTTC.

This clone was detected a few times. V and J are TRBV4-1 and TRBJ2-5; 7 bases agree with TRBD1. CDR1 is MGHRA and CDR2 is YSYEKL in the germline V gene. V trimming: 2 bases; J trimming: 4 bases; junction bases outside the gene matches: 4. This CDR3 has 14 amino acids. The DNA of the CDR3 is TGCGCCAGCAGCCAACCGACAGGGAGAGAGACCCAGTACTTC. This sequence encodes CASSQPTGRETQYF.

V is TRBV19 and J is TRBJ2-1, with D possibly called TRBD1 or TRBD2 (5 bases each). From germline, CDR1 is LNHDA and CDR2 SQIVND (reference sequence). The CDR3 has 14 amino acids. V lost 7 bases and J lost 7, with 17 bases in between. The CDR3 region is CASTPRWGRNEQFF. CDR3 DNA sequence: TGTGCCAGTACCCCCCGATGGGGACGAAATGAGCAGTTCTTC.

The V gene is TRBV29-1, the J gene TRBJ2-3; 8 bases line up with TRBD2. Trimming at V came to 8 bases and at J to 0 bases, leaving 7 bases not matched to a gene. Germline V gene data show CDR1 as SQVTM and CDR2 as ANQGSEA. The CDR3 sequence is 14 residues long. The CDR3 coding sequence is TGCAGCACCGTGCTAGCGGGTAGCACAGATACGCAGTATTTT. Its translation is CSTVLAGSTDTQYF.

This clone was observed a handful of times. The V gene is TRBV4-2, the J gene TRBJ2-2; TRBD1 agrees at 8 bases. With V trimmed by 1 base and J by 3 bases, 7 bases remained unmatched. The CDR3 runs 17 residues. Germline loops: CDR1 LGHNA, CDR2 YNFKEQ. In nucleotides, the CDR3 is TGTGCCAGCAGCCAAGTAAAACAGGGGGGATACACCGGGGAGCTGTTTTTT. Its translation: CASSQVKQGGYTGELFF.

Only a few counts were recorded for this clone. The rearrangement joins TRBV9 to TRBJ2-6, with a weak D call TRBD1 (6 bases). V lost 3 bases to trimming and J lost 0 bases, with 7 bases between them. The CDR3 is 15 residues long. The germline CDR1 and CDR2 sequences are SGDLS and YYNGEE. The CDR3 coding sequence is TGTGCCAGCAGCGAGGGGGACTCTGGGGCCAACGTCCTGACTTTC. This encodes CASSEGDSGANVLTF.

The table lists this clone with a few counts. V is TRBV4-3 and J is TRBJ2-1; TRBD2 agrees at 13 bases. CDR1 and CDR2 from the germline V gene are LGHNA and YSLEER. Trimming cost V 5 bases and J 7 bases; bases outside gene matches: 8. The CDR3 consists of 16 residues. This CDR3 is CASSTRTSGSMNEQFF. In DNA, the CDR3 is TGCGCCAGCAGCACTCGGACTAGCGGGAGTATGAATGAGCAGTTCTTC.

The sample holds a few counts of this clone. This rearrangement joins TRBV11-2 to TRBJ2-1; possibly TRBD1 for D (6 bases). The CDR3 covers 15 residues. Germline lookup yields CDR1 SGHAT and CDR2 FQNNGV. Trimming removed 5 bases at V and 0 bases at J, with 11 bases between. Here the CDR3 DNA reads TGTGCCAGCAGCCTCGGACAGAGCTCCTACAATGAGCAGTTCTTC. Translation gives CASSLGQSSYNEQFF.

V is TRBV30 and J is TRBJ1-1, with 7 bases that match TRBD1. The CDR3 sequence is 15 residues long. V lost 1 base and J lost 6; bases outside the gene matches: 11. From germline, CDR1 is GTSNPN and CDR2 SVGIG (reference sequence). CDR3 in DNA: TGTGCCTGGAGTGGACCTCGCGGCAGGGGGTCTGAAGCTTTCTTT. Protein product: CAWSGPRGRGSEAFF.

The CDR3 nucleotides read TGTGCCAGCAGCTGGACTAGCCGACAAGAGACCCAGTACTTC. It translates to CASSWTSRQETQYF. The chain carries TRBV6-6 and TRBJ2-5; 8 bases are a match to TRBD2. The CDR3 runs to 14 residues. Germline CDR1 reads MNHNY; CDR2 reads SVGAGI (reference sequence). J was trimmed by 2 bases and V by 6 bases; bases with no gene match: 5.

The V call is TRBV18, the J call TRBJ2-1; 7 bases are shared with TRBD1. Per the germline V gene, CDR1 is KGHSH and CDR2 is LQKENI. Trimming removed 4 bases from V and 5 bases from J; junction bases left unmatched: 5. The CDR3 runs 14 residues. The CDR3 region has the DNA TGTGCCAGCTCACGGGACAGACAAGACAATGAGCAGTTCTTC. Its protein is CASSRDRQDNEQFF.

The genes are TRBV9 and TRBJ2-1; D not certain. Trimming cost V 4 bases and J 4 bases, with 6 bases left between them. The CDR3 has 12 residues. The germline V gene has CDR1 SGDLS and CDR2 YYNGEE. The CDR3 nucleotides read TGTGCCAGCAGCAAACAGTACAATGAGCAGTTCTTC. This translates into CASSKQYNEQFF.

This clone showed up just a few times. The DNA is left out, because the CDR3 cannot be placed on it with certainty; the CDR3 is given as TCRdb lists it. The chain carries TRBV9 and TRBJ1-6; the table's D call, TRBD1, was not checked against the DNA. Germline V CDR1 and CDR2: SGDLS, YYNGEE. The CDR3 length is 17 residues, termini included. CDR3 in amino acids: CASSVLSSSGQGSPLHF.

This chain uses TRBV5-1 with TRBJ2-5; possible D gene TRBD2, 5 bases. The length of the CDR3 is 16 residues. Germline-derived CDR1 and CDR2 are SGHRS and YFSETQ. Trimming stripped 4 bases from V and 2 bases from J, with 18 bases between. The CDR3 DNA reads TGCGCCAGCAGCCCAAGTGCCACTAGGAGGCAAGAGACCCAGTACTTC. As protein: CASSPSATRRQETQYF.

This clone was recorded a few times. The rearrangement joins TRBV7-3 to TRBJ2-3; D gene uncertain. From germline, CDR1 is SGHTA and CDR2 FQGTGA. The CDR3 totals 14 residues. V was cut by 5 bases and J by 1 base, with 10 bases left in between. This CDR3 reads CASSTDAGTDTQYF. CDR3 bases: TGTGCCAGCAGCACGGACGCGGGCACAGATACGCAGTATTTT.

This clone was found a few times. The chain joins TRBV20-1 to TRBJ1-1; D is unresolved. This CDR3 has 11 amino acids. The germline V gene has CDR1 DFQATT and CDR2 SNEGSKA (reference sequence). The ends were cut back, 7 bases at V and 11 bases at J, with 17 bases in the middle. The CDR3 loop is CSVSVPLGAFF. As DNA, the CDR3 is TGCAGTGTTTCCGTGCCCCTTGGGGCTTTCTTT.